This T cell receptor beta chain was sequenced for a study of T cell responses to AZD1222 COVID-19 vaccine. The table lists this clone with a count of one. The germline CDR1 and CDR2 sequences are LGHNA and YNFKEQ. Trimming removed 1 base from V and 2 bases from J, with 7 bases in between. This CDR3 is 14 amino acids long. TCRdb keeps only in-frame clones here, not all; method: immunoSEQ multiplex PCR. The data show approximately 79,000 clones, 80% to 90% seen once. Sequenced here: peripheral blood, sampled on day 0 of AZD1222 vaccination. This clonotype was sampled from an adult in good health. The J gene is TRBJ2-3, the V gene TRBV4-2; D remains unclear. The CDR3 DNA is TGTGCCAGCAGCCAAGGCCCGGTCACAGATACGCAGTATTTT. Protein: CASSQGPVTDTQYF.